The clone carrying this TCR beta chain was counted ten times or more. This record belongs to a study of neurological immune-mediated disorders. TCRdb recomputed calls from the 5' RACE reads with MiXCR, one row per CDR3 protein. Of about 58,000 distinct CDR3 sequences listed, 3% to 4.5% are singletons. Germline assignment: CDR1 SGHTA and CDR2 FQGNSA. This CDR3 contains 14 residues. Trimming removed 2 bases from V and 5 bases from J, with 13 bases in between. Sequencing was performed on PBMCs. The source of this sequence is a man younger than 45 with multiple sclerosis. The J gene is TRBJ2-7, the V gene TRBV7-2; tentative D call: TRBD1 (6 bases). CDR3 in amino acids: CASSLRQGPNEQYF. The CDR3, as DNA: TGTGCCAGCAGCTTACGGCAGGGGCCTAACGAGCAGTACTTC. Variable domain in full (rest from reference TRBV7-2 and TRBJ2-7): GAGVSQSPSNKVTEKGKDVELRCDPISGHTALYWYRQSLGQGLEFLIYFQGNSAPDKSGLPSDRFSAERTGGSVSTLTIQRTQQEDSAVYLCASSLRQGPNEQYFGPGTRLTVT.